This entry is about one TCR beta chain. The germline V gene encodes CDR1 MNHNY and CDR2 SVGAGI (reference sequence). Deletions cut 4 bases from V and 7 bases from J, with 11 bases between. The CDR3 has 14 residues. TCRdb's table, derived via immunoSEQ multiplex PCR, lists solely in-frame clones and lacks some. The sample consists of some 84,000 clones, more than 75% of them appearing once. This sample is part of a study of cytomegalovirus exposure and HLA in healthy donors. The sequenced sample was PBMCs. The source is a man in his thirties or forties in good health and CMV-seronegative. The rearrangement links TRBV6-6 to TRBJ1-6; TRBD1 might be the D (6 bases). The CDR3 is CASSLDRNNSPLHF. In DNA, the CDR3 is TGTGCCAGCAGTTTAGACAGGAACAATTCACCCCTCCACTTT.